This TCR beta chain was sequenced for a study of cytomegalovirus exposure and HLA in healthy donors (TCRdb year 2017). Regarding the complete study: An earlier analysis of several hundred of the donors reported 250 to 350 Gb of sequence data and some 120 million unique TCR beta sequences from around 200 million T cells. An early release that covered several hundred HLA-typed donors contained approximately 300 gigabases of sequencing data and about 84 million unique TCR sequences. Of the 300 to 500 genotyped donors, 81% were placed in the genetic ancestry cluster associated with self-reported Caucasian donors. The study aimed to test whether signatures of past pathogen exposure could be identified by cataloging public T cell receptors. The study profiled the T cell repertoires of under 700 subjects by immunosequencing and related them to cytomegalovirus serostatus. A separate validation cohort of about 110 different subjects was used in addition to the 666-subject first cohort. To predict cytomegalovirus infection status, the study brought together high-throughput TCR immunosequencing, statistical association of individual TCRs with disease status, and machine learning. A later analysis re-examined previously published TCR beta repertoires from hundreds of donors and added high-resolution HLA genotyping to investigate patterns of TCR occurrence. Rather than drawing on any new phenotypic data, the later analysis identified candidate immune exposures from TCR beta sequences and the way those sequences occurred across donors. In an earlier analysis of 500 to 650 of the donors, high-throughput TCR beta sequencing was used to judge whether each TCR beta V gene segment behaved as functional or pseudogenic. Alongside the repertoire data, information on donor age, sex, ethnicity and CMV serostatus was compiled. Genome-wide SNP genotypes for about 60% of the roughly 700 donors were used in a later genetic analysis, which treated that subset as a discovery cohort. All discovery cohort repertoires had been generated on a single sequencing platform. HLA typing covered class I and class II loci at four-digit resolution. Typing coverage differed by locus: A, B, C, DRB1 and DQB1 were typed in about 629-640 donors, DQA1 in about 510, DPA1 in 600 to 610, and DPB1 in about 450. A few DR-DQ haplotypes were treated as single units for association and clustering because of strong linkage in the cohort. Among around 400 genotyped donors of the cohort, an average of roughly 240,000 unique TCR beta nucleotide sequences were sequenced per donor, roughly 20% of them non-productive.

The method was the immunoSEQ multiplex PCR assay. The multiplex PCR relied on a mix of 60 forward primers for TCR Vbeta segments and 13 reverse primers for TCR Jbeta segments. The CDR3 region of rearranged TCR beta genes was amplified from genomic DNA by a multiplex PCR assay. The Illumina HiSeq System was used to sequence the amplified TCR beta libraries as 87-base-pair reads. Concerning the study's data processing: Across the 670 or so repertoires, a later analysis counted approximately 75 million unique TCR beta chains, around 10 million of which were shared by at least two donors. A nearest-neighbor algorithm error-corrected the raw reads and collapsed the reads into unique sequences, merging closely related sequences to remove PCR and sequencing errors. CDR3 sequences were aligned to IMGT reference sequences to assign V, D and J gene segments. Each retained sequence needed at least a six-nucleotide match to both a V gene segment and a J gene segment. Rearrangements were classified as productive when the CDR3 lacked stop codons and remained in frame with V and J, and all other rearrangements were classified as non-productive. CDR3 was defined by IMGT convention, running from the second conserved V-encoded cysteine to the conserved J-encoded phenylalanine. The earlier analysis of 450 to 750 of the donors excluded any sequence lacking an unambiguous match to a single V gene segment. An earlier analysis of a few hundred of the donors classified V segments as functional when productive rearrangements were above 56.7% and as segregating when the standard deviation between donors was above 5%. A statistical classification framework was built for diagnosing cytomegalovirus status from the catalog of TCR beta chain sequences. V and J gene assignment, in a later analysis, came from comparing TCR nucleotide sequences with IMGT/GENE-DB human TR gene sequences. A later analysis assigned CDR3 sequences and most-parsimonious VDJ recombination scenarios with the TCRdist pipeline. In a later analysis, each TCR beta chain was defined by its CDR3 amino acid sequence together with its V-gene family, and reads lacking a unique V-gene family were excluded. As a way to deal with suspected cross-contamination and a sequencing artifact, a later analysis dropped 450 to 700 nucleotide sequences that were highly shared and had low generation probability. In a later analysis, a clonal expansion index was calculated for each public chain from normalized within-repertoire ranks of inferred template counts. A later analysis computed generation probabilities with a VDJ recombination model fitted to out-of-frame rearrangements, and checked the results against IGoR. A later analysis scored TCR-TCR, TCR-HLA and TCR-CMV co-occurrence with hypergeometric tests, applying a repertoire-size bias correction to TCR pairs. In a later analysis, false discovery rates were estimated by permuting HLA or CMV assignments 20 times. A later analysis grouped co-occurring TCRs with DBSCAN, adding TCRdist sequence similarity when clustering within HLA-allele-positive subsets. Co-occurrence clustering excluded repertoires with fewer than 30,000 or more than 120,000 public chains, plus five with anomalous nucleotide sharing. As stored in TCRdb, this immuneACCESS dataset retains in-frame rearrangements with V and J assigned. A fraction of the clones does not appear; measured against another copy, unresolved V genes explain less than half of the discrepancy, and the remainder lacks a known reason. V and J calls plus clone size are reproduced from that table; the DNA served to infer D and trimming. This sample lists 75,000 to 100,000 clones; less than 85% were detected once. Together, the top ten hold 19% of the sample.

The germline V end is reduced by 3 bases and the J end by 2 bases; junction bases left unmatched: 4. The CDR3 numbers 15 residues from cysteine through phenylalanine. CDR3 DNA is the only sequence kept; it has 45 bases, read in frame from the first base. CDR1 and CDR2 were assigned from the germline V gene (reference sequence) as MNHEY and SMNVEV. Study-wide conclusions, independent of this receptor: According to the authors, the approach could potentially be generalized to other disease states and immunological phenotypes. The classifier was reported to diagnose cytomegalovirus status with high specificity and sensitivity in both the original and validation cohorts. Strong co-occurrence of HLA alleles, especially DR and DQ, made assigning TCR associations to individual alleles difficult. In a later analysis, most CMV-associated TCR beta chains were found to appear HLA-restricted, with HLA associations seemingly driven largely by CMV exposure. A further reported finding was that TCR beta sequences accurately predicted the HLA-A and HLA-B alleles for most subjects in the first cohort. Because the 87-base-pair reads could not distinguish some IMGT-functional V segments, including TRBV6-2 and TRBV6-3, those segments were excluded. CMV serostatus was the only immune exposure information available for the cohort. Because counts were too low, roughly 17 rarely observed V segments, including chromosome 9 orphons, were left out of the earlier analysis of approximately 580 of the donors. The cohort was sequenced for TCR beta chains only, and without alpha or paired-chain data the features that could be detected were limited. Broadly in line with IMGT annotations, most TCR beta V segments showed up in productive rearrangements about 90% or about 30% of the time in an earlier analysis of around 600 of the donors. In a later genetic analysis, fewer N-insertions in productive TCRs were reported among donors in an Asian-associated ancestry cluster than the approximately 670-donor mean. HLA typing was unavailable for some donors at each locus, so association tests used only the typed subset. Specific HLA alleles were associated with more than 15,000 TCR beta sequences at a false discovery rate of 0.05 in a later analysis. Across donors, most TCR sequences were observed very rarely, whereas some public TCRs were present in many individuals. Sequencing depth was assumed to be roughly uniform across donors in the presence/absence analyses, though that assumption may not hold. In vitro tests confirmed that a few of the cytomegalovirus-associated TCR beta chains recognize cytomegalovirus antigens. In a later analysis, the rate of TCR association differed among HLA loci, with DRB1 alleles having the most associated TCRs and HLA-C alleles having the fewest. In a later analysis, HLA-associated TCR beta chains were found to be more clonally expanded and to have lower generation probabilities than equally common non-associated chains. An association between a missense DCLRE1C variant and V-gene and J-gene trimming of TCR beta chains was found in a later genetic analysis and replicated in an independent cohort. Correlated functional status among segregating V segments might reflect linkage disequilibrium, but an unknown experimental factor could not be ruled out. A total of 150 to 200 TCR beta chains were listed by the study as associated with cytomegalovirus. The sequencing pipeline was judged likely to have produced a cluster of highly shared sequence variants as a technical artifact. A later analysis reported that several top co-occurrence clusters appeared linked to parvovirus B19, influenza, CMV and Epstein-Barr virus.

This clone was seen just once. Its antigen is unknown. There are no base qualities to consult, and no much larger clone falls within one base. The cohort comprised several hundred healthy bone marrow donors. All cohort members were sampled while nominally healthy, although unrecorded immune exposures were likely present. The donor tested CMV seropositive and was one of the 289 seropositive cohort members. Every donor gave a peripheral blood sample, and the peripheral blood mononuclear cells from that sample were used for TCR beta sequencing. The Qiagen DNeasy Blood Extraction Kit was used to extract genomic DNA from the blood cell samples.

The chain is encoded by TRBV27 joined to TRBJ2-7; the junction holds 10 bases that match TRBD2. This TCR derives from an older woman in good health and CMV-seropositive. Sequencing was done on a sample of PBMCs. The nucleotide sequence is given as TGTGCCAGCAGTTTGTCTGGACTAGCGGCCTACGAGCAGTACTTC. Its translation reads: CASSLSGLAAYEQYF.